The 27 T cell receptor beta chains reported below all come from one sample, sequenced in a study of T cell clonality in common variable immunodeficiency. The data were produced by immunoSEQ multiplex PCR, yet TCRdb's version contains in-frame clones alone and is incomplete. Singletons are absent from the sample, which has more than 55,000 clones. Material: peripheral blood mononuclear cells. These receptors were taken from a person between 18 and 75 years old in good health.

Many counts were recorded for this clone. The CDR3 end lies 3 residues beyond the end of the read and is filled in from the germline J gene. The rearrangement joins TRBV6-1 to TRBJ2-7; possible D gene TRBD2, 6 bases. Per germline, CDR1 MNHNS and CDR2 SASEGT. The CDR3 length is 14 residues. Trimming pared 3 bases from V and 1 base from J, leaving 10 bases between. CDR3: CASSEKTSSYEQYF. Incomplete CDR3 DNA: TGTGCCAGCAGTGAGAAGACTAGTTCCTACGAG.

This clone was counted ten times or more. The read terminates 3 residues ahead of where the CDR3 ends, so the germline J gene completes it. This sequence joins TRBV7-8 and TRBJ2-1, with TRBD2 matching 8 bases. Germline values: CDR1 SGHVS, CDR2 FQNEAQ. The junction had 7 bases not matched to a gene; V was cut back by 5 bases and J by 1 base. The CDR3 covers 16 residues. The CDR3 sequence is CASSPRLARSYNEQFF. The sequenced part of the CDR3 DNA is TGTGCCAGCAGCCCCCGACTAGCGCGGTCCTACAATGAG. The whole variable domain, filled in from reference TRBV7-8 and TRBJ2-1, reads GAGVSQSPRYKVAKRGQDVALRCDPISGHVSLFWYQQALGQGPEFLTYFQNEAQLDKSGLPSDRFFAERPEGSVSTLKIQRTQQEDSAVYLCASSPRLARSYNEQFFGPGTRLTVL.

Many counts were recorded for this clone. The read gets to within 3 residues of the CDR3 end, and the germline J gene fills in the rest. This chain connects TRBV11-3 to TRBJ2-3; TRBD1 matches at 9 bases. Per germline, CDR1 SGHNT and CDR2 YENEEA. CDR3 length: 15 residues. With V trimmed by 6 bases and J by 3 bases, 7 bases remained unmatched. The CDR3: CASRPGTGRTDTQYF. CDR3 DNA, as far as it was read: TGTGCCAGCAGGCCCGGGACAGGGAGGACAGATACG.

This clone has ten or more counts. The read ends 3 residues before the CDR3 terminus; that terminus is restored from the germline J gene. V usage is TRBV5-6 and J usage is TRBJ2-7; TRBD2 aligns across 10 bases. In germline, CDR1 is SGHDT, CDR2 YYEEEE. The length of the CDR3 is 15 residues. The V gene end was trimmed by 6 bases and the J gene end by 2 bases; junction bases not matched to a gene: 8. This CDR3 reads CASTELAGFTYEQYF. The part of the CDR3 DNA that was read is TGTGCCAGCACCGAACTAGCGGGATTTACCTACGAG.

This clone was counted at least ten times. The read finishes 3 residues shy of the CDR3 end, and the germline J gene is used to complete it. The chain employs TRBV5-5 and TRBJ1-1; D is undetermined. V dropped 5 bases and J dropped 2 bases, with 13 bases sitting between them. This CDR3 spans 14 amino acids. Germline assignment: CDR1 SGHKS and CDR2 YYEKEE (reference sequence). The sequenced CDR3 bases are TGTGCCAGCAGGGCGGGCCGCCTTAACACTGAA. This translates into CASRAGRLNTE. The whole CDR3 is CASRAGRLNTEAFF.

This clone was observed at least ten times. With the read ending 3 residues before the CDR3 end, the germline J gene is used to fill in that end. This chain links TRBV7-9 with TRBJ2-3; D not certain. V was shortened by 5 bases and J by 2 bases, with 5 bases between the two germline ends. The CDR3 loop spans 12 amino acids. Per the germline V gene, CDR1 is SEHNR and CDR2 is FQNEAQ (reference sequence). The CDR3 region is CASSQFTDTQYF. Partial CDR3 DNA: TGTGCCAGCAGCCAATTCACAGATACG. The variable domain in full, with the rest retrieved from reference TRBV7-9 and TRBJ2-3, is DTGVSQNPRHKITKRGQNVTFRCDPISEHNRLYWYRQTLGQGPEFLTYFQNEAQLEKSRLLSDRFSAERPKGSFSTLEIQRTEQGDSAMYLCASSQFTDTQYFGPGTRLTVL.

This clone was detected a few times. The CDR3 extends 3 residues past the end of the read, so its final part is completed from the germline J gene. The chain employs TRBV20-1 and TRBJ2-7; 12 bases match TRBD2. The CDR3 has 15 amino acids. Germline CDR1 DFQATT, CDR2 SNEGSKA (reference sequence). The V gene end was trimmed by 2 bases and the J gene end by 2 bases; junction bases not matched to a gene: 4. The sequenced part of the CDR3 DNA is TGCAGTGCTAGACAGCTAGCGGGAGGGGCCTACGAG. Its protein is CSARQLAGGAYE. Given in full, the CDR3 is CSARQLAGGAYEQYF.

This clone was found many times. Read data end 3 residues before the CDR3 end; the end is taken from the germline J gene. V gene TRBV20-1 combines with J gene TRBJ2-7; D might be TRBD1 (5 bases). Germline-derived CDR1 and CDR2 are DFQATT and SNEGSKA (reference sequence). With 0 bases removed from V and 3 bases from J, the gap between germline ends came to 9 bases. This CDR3 comprises 13 residues. CDR3 residues: CSARERTFYEQYF. The part of the CDR3 DNA that was read is TGCAGTGCTAGAGAGCGGACATTCTACGAG.

As concerns this clone: The read ends 3 residues shy of where the CDR3 ends; the end is completed using the germline J gene. The chain joins TRBV5-1 to TRBJ2-7; 9 bases map to TRBD2. The CDR3 covers 15 residues. V lost 2 bases, J lost 4 bases, and 7 bases stayed unmatched. Germline V gene sequence: CDR1 SGHRS, CDR2 YFSETQ. CDR3 sequence: CASSFIAGERYEQYF. The CDR3 DNA, read in part, is TGCGCCAGCAGCTTCATAGCGGGAGAAAGGTACGAG.

This clone occurred many times. The sequenced fragment ends 3 residues before the CDR3 boundary, so the rest is inferred from the germline J gene. The rearrangement links TRBV2 to TRBJ2-7, with 9 nucleotides matching TRBD1. Germline V lookup: CDR1 SNHLY, CDR2 FYNNEI. This CDR3 has 14 amino acids. V gave up 6 bases and J gave up 2 bases; unmatched junction bases: 5. The sequenced CDR3 bases are TGTGCCAGCAGGGACGACAGGGGGGCCTACGAG. Encoded protein: CASRDDRGAYE. Given in full, the CDR3 is CASRDDRGAYEQYF.

This clone was seen repeatedly, ten times or more. The read gets to within 3 residues of the CDR3 end, and the germline J gene fills in the rest. The chain links TRBV19 to TRBJ2-2; tentative D call: TRBD2 (6 bases). Germline V gene sequence: CDR1 LNHDA, CDR2 SQIVND (reference sequence). Trimming pared 7 bases from V and 0 bases from J, leaving 12 bases between. This CDR3 region has 15 residues. The CDR3 loop is CASTRWGANTGELFF. The sequenced CDR3 bases are TGTGCCAGTACCCGGTGGGGGGCGAACACCGGGGAG.

In this sample, this clone turned up many times. Coverage ceases 3 residues before the CDR3 finishes, and the germline J gene fills in the end. V gene TRBV20-1 combines with J gene TRBJ2-3; TRBD2 matches at 10 bases. The CDR3 covers 14 residues. V lost 3 bases and J lost 8; bases outside the gene matches: 8. CDR1 and CDR2 (germline): DFQATT, SNEGSKA (reference sequence). The sequenced CDR3 bases are TGCAGTGCTAGCTTGGCTAGCGGGAGTGGTACG. Amino acid sequence: CSASLASGSGT. The entire CDR3 sequence reads CSASLASGSGTQYF.

This clone was observed many times. CDR3: CSARPSGSITGELFF. CDR3 bases read: TGCAGTGCTCGTCCCAGCGGGAGTATAACCGGGGAG. The chain has TRBV20-1 and TRBJ2-2; 8 bases match TRBD2. The CDR3 end is not reached by the read, which stops 3 residues before it; the germline J gene fills it in. The germline V gene encodes CDR1 DFQATT and CDR2 SNEGSKA (reference sequence). V lost 5 bases, J lost 5 bases, and 10 bases stayed unmatched. The CDR3 runs to 15 residues.

This clone occurred a few times. The read terminates 3 residues ahead of where the CDR3 ends, so the germline J gene completes it. The gene calls are TRBV2 and TRBJ1-5; the D gene is possibly TRBD1 (6 bases). The CDR3 is 13 amino acids. Looked up from germline, CDR1 is SNHLY and CDR2 is FYNNEI. V was clipped by 6 bases and J by 7 bases, with 13 bases between them. CDR3 loop: CASRGTGYQPQHF. The covered CDR3 bases are TGTGCCAGCAGAGGAACAGGGTACCAGCCC.

This clone was seen at least ten times. The read is 3 residues too short to cover the CDR3 end, so that end is filled in from the germline J gene. The chain is built from TRBV2 and TRBJ2-3, with 10 bases that match TRBD1. The CDR3 runs 16 residues. The germline V gene encodes CDR1 SNHLY and CDR2 FYNNEI. Trimming removed 6 bases from V and 2 bases from J; junction bases left unmatched: 8. The CDR3: CASRKDRGNPTDTQYF. CDR3 DNA (partial): TGTGCCAGCAGGAAGGACAGGGGGAATCCCACAGATACG.

This clone was picked up many times. The CDR3 is cut off 3 residues early in the read; its end comes from the germline J gene. V is TRBV7-9 and J is TRBJ1-4; TRBD1 matches 9 bases. V shed 5 bases and J 8 bases; nucleotides not matched to a gene: 9. The CDR3 has 15 amino acids. Germline CDR1 SEHNR, CDR2 FQNEAQ (reference sequence). Incomplete CDR3 DNA: TGTGCCAGCAGCCCAGGGGGGACAGGGACCGAAAAA. This codes for CASSPGGTGTEK. The whole CDR3 region reads CASSPGGTGTEKLFF.

This clone was observed many times. The read ends 3 residues early relative to the CDR3; the germline J gene fills the gap. This sequence joins TRBV5-1 and TRBJ2-5; D might be TRBD2 (6 bases). V lost 1 base and J 5 bases, leaving 18 bases between the germline ends. The CDR3 has 16 residues. The germline V gene has CDR1 SGHRS and CDR2 YFSETQ. CDR3 residues: CASSLRPSGGTETQYF. The DNA read from the CDR3 is TGCGCCAGCAGCTTGCGTCCCAGTGGGGGGACGGAGACC. Combining the CDR3 with reference TRBV5-1 and TRBJ2-5 gives the whole variable domain KAGVTQTPRYLIKTRGQQVTLSCSPISGHRSVSWYQQTPGQGLQFLFEYFSETQRNKGNFPGRFSGRQFSNSRSEMNVSTLELGDSALYLCASSLRPSGGTETQYFGPGTRLLVL.

This clone was counted ten times or more. The DNA ends 3 residues before the CDR3 does, and the rest of the CDR3 is filled in from the germline J gene. The chain uses TRBV9 and TRBJ2-2, with 7 nucleotides matching TRBD1. Per the germline V gene, CDR1 is SGDLS and CDR2 is YYNGEE. The J segment lost 4 bases and the V segment lost 2 bases, leaving 5 bases of the junction unmatched. The CDR3 loop spans 15 amino acids. The CDR3 spells CASSVGTAVTGELFF. The CDR3 bases that were read are TGTGCCAGCAGCGTCGGGACAGCAGTCACCGGGGAG.

This clone was observed at least ten times. The read stops 3 residues short of the end of the CDR3; the missing end is completed from the germline J gene. V usage is TRBV12-3 or TRBV12-4 and J usage is TRBJ2-1; the match to TRBD2 covers 9 bases. The CDR3 covers 15 residues. Germline trimming cut 7 bases from V and 4 bases from J; bases unmatched to any gene: 8. CDR3 bases read: TGTGCCAGCACCCTTGGACTAGCGATTTACAATGAG. Amino acids: CASTLGLAIYNE. The full CDR3 protein is CASTLGLAIYNEQFF.

This clone was counted many times. The read gets to within 3 residues of the CDR3 end, and the germline J gene fills in the rest. This chain connects TRBV19 to TRBJ1-2, with a tentative D call TRBD1 (6 bases). V lost 3 bases and J 4 bases, leaving 9 bases between the germline ends. The CDR3 consists of 13 residues. Germline lookup yields CDR1 LNHDA and CDR2 SQIVND (reference sequence). The CDR3 spells CASSIQGTYGYTF. The CDR3 DNA, read in part, is TGTGCCAGTAGTATTCAGGGGACCTATGGC.

This clone was seen at least ten times. The missing CDR3 end, 3 residues past where the read stops, is filled in from the germline J gene. The V gene is TRBV20-1, the J gene TRBJ2-5; 8 bases line up with TRBD1. V lost 5 bases, J lost 5 bases, and 4 bases stayed unmatched. The CDR3 extends over 12 amino acids. Germline V lookup: CDR1 DFQATT, CDR2 SNEGSKA (reference sequence). CDR3: CSAPTGGETQYF. The sequenced part of the CDR3 DNA is TGCAGTGCTCCTACAGGGGGTGAGACC.

This clone was detected a few times. The read terminates 3 residues before the CDR3 end, so the remaining end is supplied by the germline J gene. The V and J genes are TRBV2 and TRBJ1-2, with D unclear. This CDR3 contains 13 residues. The germline V gene encodes CDR1 SNHLY and CDR2 FYNNEI. V lost 2 bases to trimming and J lost 4 bases, with 8 bases between them. Incomplete CDR3 DNA: TGTGCCAGCAGTGAAAGCGTCGGCTATGGC. Translated, it gives CASSESVGYG. The full-length CDR3 reads as CASSESVGYGYTF.

For this clone: From the germline J gene comes the end of the CDR3, since the read stops 3 residues before it. This chain joins TRBV30 and TRBJ1-1; TRBD1 matches at 7 bases. CDR3 length: 14 residues. Germline V gives CDR1 GTSNPN, CDR2 SVGIG (reference sequence). The CDR3 region is CAWRMGIGTDTAFF. CDR3 DNA (partial): TGTGCCTGGAGGATGGGCATCGGGACAGATACG.

This clone was counted at least ten times. The read ends 3 residues shy of where the CDR3 ends; the end is completed using the germline J gene. The chain couples TRBV6-1 to TRBJ2-1, with 7 bases aligning to TRBD1. Germline V CDR1 and CDR2: MNHNS, SASEGT. The V and J ends lost 4 bases and 3 bases, in that order; junction bases with no gene match: 3. The CDR3 runs 14 residues. Incomplete CDR3 DNA: TGTGCCAGCAGTGGGACAGGAAACTACAATGAG. This sequence encodes CASSGTGNYNE. From start to end, the CDR3 is CASSGTGNYNEQFF.

This clone has ten or more counts. The missing CDR3 end, 3 residues past where the read stops, is filled in from the germline J gene. The V and J genes are TRBV10-1 and TRBJ1-1; 7 bases match TRBD1. The CDR3 consists of 13 residues. After removal of 6 bases from V and 1 base from J, the junction contained 2 bases not matched to a gene. The germline CDR1 and CDR2 sequences are WNHNN and SYGVQD (reference sequence). The covered CDR3 bases are TGCGCCAGCAGGGGACAGTGGAACACTGAA. Protein sequence: CASRGQWNTE. The entire CDR3 protein is CASRGQWNTEAFF.

With regard to this clone: The read ends 3 residues early relative to the CDR3; the germline J gene fills the gap. V and J are TRBV7-9 and TRBJ1-1; no firm D call. V gave up 0 bases and J gave up 0 bases, with 8 bases separating them. The germline CDR1 and CDR2 sequences are SEHNR and FQNEAQ (reference sequence). The CDR3 sequence is 15 residues long. CDR3 loop: CASSLAQHVNTEAFF. Partial CDR3 DNA: TGTGCCAGCAGCTTAGCGCAACACGTGAACACTGAA.

This clone has ten or more counts. From the germline J gene comes the end of the CDR3, since the read stops 3 residues before it. This chain joins TRBV13 and TRBJ1-1; perhaps TRBD1 as D (5 bases). Germline V lookup: CDR1 PRHDT, CDR2 FYEKMQ (reference sequence). This CDR3 spans 12 amino acids. Trimming took off 1 base at V and 7 bases at J, with 7 bases between the two ends. The chain's CDR3 is CASSLAGGEAFF. The sequenced CDR3 bases are TGTGCCAGCAGCTTAGCGGGGGGTGAA.